This TCR beta chain was recorded in a study of CD8 T cells in Susac syndrome. Whole-study findings and limits: It was acknowledged in the study that its TCR sequencing and HLA analysis involved a relatively small number of individuals.

The V end lost 0 bases, the J end lost 8 bases, and 11 bases lay between the germline ends. This CDR3 comprises 13 residues. Germline-derived CDR1 and CDR2 are DFQATT and SNEGSKA (reference sequence). Notes on this clonotype: Its antigen is unknown.

TCR beta sequences were obtained from blood CD8+ and CD4+ T cells. Reverse transcription used about 0.45 to 1 ug RNA and random hexamers. In TCRdb, the immunoSEQ multiplex PCR reads were re-called with MiXCR into one record per CDR3 protein. The sample contains approximately 200,000 distinct CDR3 sequences, approximately 90% of which appear only once. This receptor was identified in a human donor with multiple sclerosis. This chain connects TRBV20-1 to TRBJ2-1; D not resolved. Source material: CD8+ T cells from PBMCs. The CDR3 loop reads CSARDPTKDEQFF. For the CDR3, the DNA is TGCAGTGCTAGAGACCCTACCAAGGATGAGCAGTTCTTC.